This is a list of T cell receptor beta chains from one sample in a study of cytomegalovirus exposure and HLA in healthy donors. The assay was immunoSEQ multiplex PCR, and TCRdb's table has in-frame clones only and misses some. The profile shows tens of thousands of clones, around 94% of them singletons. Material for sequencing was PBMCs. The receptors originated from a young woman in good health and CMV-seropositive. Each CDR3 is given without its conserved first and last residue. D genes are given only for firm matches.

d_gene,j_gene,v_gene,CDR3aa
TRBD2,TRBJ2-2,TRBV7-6,ASSLELAGGQTGELF
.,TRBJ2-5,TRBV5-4,ASSSDSQQETQY
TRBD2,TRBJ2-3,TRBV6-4,ASSDIAGGTDTQY
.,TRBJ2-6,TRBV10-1,ASTPAEVPGANVLT
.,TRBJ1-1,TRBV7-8,ASSLRITVGRGTEAF
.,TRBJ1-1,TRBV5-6,ASSFLTLLNTEAF
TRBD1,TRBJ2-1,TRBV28,ASGQGVDEQF
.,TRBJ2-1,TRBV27,ASSLSSEHNEQF
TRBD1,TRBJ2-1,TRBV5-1,ASSLDGTGGYNEQF
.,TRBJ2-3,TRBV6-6,ASSLTIHTQY
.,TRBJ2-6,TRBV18,ASSGVSGANVLT
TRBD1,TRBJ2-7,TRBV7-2,ASSSGQGLYEQY
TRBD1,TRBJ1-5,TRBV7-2,ASSPPGQGLRNQPQH
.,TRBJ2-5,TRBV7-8,ASSLAGARMRSGETQY
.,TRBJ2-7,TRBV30,AWNNGGYEQY
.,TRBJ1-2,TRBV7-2,ASSSPPGGRWGYT
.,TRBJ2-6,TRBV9,ASTRSGANVLT
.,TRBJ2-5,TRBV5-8,ASSVSNQGYQETQY
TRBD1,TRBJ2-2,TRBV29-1,SVLTGVNTGELF
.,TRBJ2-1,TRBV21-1,ASSKAATGGTNEQF
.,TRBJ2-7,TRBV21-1,ASSKGHQPPSYEQY
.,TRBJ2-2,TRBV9,ASSSWNTGELF
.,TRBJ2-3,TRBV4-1,ASSQSGPTDTQY
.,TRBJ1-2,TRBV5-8,ASSLGLPGGYGYT
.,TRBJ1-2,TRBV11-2,ASSRGTYGYT
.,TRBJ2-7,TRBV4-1,ASSQVPGASYEQY
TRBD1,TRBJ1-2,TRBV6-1,ASQSLQGGGGYT
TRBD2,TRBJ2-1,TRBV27,ASSLRREKYNEQF
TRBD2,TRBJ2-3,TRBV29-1,SVGAGGPGDTQY
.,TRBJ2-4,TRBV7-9,ASSLQGSKNIQY
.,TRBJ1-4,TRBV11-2,ASRRGFNEKLF
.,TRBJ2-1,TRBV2,ASTSSGGTRGF
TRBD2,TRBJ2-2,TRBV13,ASSLAPSGGAGELF
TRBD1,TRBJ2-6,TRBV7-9,ASSLRQGPLNVLT
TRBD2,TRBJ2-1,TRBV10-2,ASSLGLAGGLRSNEQF
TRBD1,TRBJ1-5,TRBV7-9,ASSPKGAGNQPQH
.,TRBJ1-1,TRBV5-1,ASSLVRGRPSNTEAF
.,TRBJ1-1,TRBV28,ASSSGHLRGTEAF
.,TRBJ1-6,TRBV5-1,ASRGGVDSPLH
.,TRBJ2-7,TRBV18,ASSPVAESSYEQY
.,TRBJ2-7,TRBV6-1,ASSENAGKSYEQY
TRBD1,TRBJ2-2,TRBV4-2,ASRYQDRDPTGELF
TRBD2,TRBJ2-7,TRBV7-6,ASSLGPSSGGAALSEQY
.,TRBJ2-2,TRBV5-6,ASSGLNGELF
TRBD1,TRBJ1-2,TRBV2,ASRTGVDGYT
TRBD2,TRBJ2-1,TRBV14,ASSLLAGGNEQF
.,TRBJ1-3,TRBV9,ASSGRGASGNTIY
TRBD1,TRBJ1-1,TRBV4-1,ASSQSQGADTEAF
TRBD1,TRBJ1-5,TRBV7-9,ASSIQGKGDQPQH